This T cell receptor (beta chain) was recovered during a study of cytomegalovirus exposure and HLA in healthy donors. Study overall: The same platform as the roughly 700 first-cohort repertoires was used for the 95 to 150 validation repertoires, a later analysis reported. Overall study findings and caveats: The study designated fewer than 200 TCR beta chains cytomegalovirus-associated.

To note about this clone: The target antigen is unknown.

The V and J ends lost 1 base and 7 bases, in that order; junction bases with no gene match: 17. CDR1 is LNHDA, CDR2 SQIVND, per germline (reference sequence). This CDR3 comprises 19 residues. Profiled with immunoSEQ multiplex PCR; TCRdb holds only in-frame clones, not every one. Of roughly 260,000 clones detected, just under 90% appear once; the ten largest clones hold about 2.5%. The clonotype comes from a man between 18 and 29 years old in good health and CMV-seronegative. V and J are TRBV19 and TRBJ2-1; 9 bases are a match to TRBD1. Source material: PBMCs. The CDR3 bases are TGTGCCAGTAGTATAGGGTTCTCGGAGACAGGGGGGCTAAGTAATGAGCAGTTCTTC. Translated: CASSIGFSETGGLSNEQFF.